This TCR beta chain was recorded in a study of T cell clonality in common variable immunodeficiency. Study-wide findings and caveats: Compared with controls, CVID subjects had fewer shared TCRbeta clones.

This clone has ten or more counts. Its antigen is undetermined. The read terminates 3 residues ahead of where the CDR3 ends, so the germline J gene completes it. The repertoire was sequenced with immunoSEQ multiplex PCR; TCRdb's copy has only in-frame clones and lacks some. Listed here are roughly 34,000 clones without any singletons, the top ten holding about 1%. The germline gives CDR1 SQVTM, CDR2 ANQGSEA. The germline V and J ends were trimmed by 6 bases and 0 bases, with 11 bases remaining between them. This CDR3 spans 13 amino acids. The chain combines TRBV29-1 with TRBJ1-1, with D possibly being TRBD1 (6 bases). The sequence was obtained from a person aged 18-69 years in good health. Sequencing was carried out using peripheral blood mononuclear cells. CDR3 loop: CSVRTDMNTEAFF. The sequenced part of the CDR3 DNA is TGCAGCGTGAGGACAGATATGAACACTGAA.